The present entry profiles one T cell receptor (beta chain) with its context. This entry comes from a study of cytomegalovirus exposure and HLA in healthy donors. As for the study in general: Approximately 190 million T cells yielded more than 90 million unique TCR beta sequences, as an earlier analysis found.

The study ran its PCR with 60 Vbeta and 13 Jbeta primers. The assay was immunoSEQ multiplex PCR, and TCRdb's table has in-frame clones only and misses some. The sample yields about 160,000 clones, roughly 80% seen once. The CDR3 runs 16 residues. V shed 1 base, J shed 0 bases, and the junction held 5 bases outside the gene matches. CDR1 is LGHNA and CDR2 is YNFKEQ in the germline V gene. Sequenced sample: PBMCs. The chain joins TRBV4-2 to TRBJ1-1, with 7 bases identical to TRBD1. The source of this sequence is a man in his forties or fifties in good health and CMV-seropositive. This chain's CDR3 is CASSQGQGYMNTEAFF. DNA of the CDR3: TGTGCCAGCAGCCAAGGACAGGGATACATGAACACTGAAGCTTTCTTT.